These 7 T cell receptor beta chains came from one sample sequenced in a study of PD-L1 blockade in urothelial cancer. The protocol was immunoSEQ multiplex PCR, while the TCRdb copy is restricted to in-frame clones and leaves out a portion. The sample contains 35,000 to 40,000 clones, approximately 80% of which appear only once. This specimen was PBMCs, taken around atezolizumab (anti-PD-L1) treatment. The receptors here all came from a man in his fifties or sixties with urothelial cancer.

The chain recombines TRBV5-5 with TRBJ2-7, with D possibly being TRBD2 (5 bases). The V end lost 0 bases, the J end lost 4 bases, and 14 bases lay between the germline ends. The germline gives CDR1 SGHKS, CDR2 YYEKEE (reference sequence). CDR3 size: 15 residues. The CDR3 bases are TGTGCCAGCAGCTTGGGTGCGGGCTCCCTGTACGAGCAGTACTTC. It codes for CASSLGAGSLYEQYF.

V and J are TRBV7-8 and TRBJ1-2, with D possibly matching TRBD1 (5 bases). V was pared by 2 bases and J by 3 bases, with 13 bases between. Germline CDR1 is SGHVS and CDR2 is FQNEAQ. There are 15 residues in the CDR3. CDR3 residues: CASSLSAGPDYGYTF. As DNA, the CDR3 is TGTGCCAGCAGCTTATCGGCAGGGCCTGACTATGGCTACACCTTC.

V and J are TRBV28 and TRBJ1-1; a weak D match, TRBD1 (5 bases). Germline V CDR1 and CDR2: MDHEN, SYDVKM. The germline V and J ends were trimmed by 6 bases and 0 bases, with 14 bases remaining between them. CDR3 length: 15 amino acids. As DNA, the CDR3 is TGTGCCAGCAGCGGACCGGGACTTTTGAACACTGAAGCTTTCTTT. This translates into CASSGPGLLNTEAFF.

The CDR3 bases are TGTGCCAGTAGTATGGGACAGAGGGAAAATCAGCCCCAGCATTTT. Protein product: CASSMGQRENQPQHF. The V gene is TRBV19, the J gene TRBJ1-5, with TRBD1 identical over 7 bases. V shed 3 bases, J shed 4 bases, and the junction held 6 bases outside the gene matches. The germline CDR1 and CDR2 sequences are LNHDA and SQIVND (reference sequence). This CDR3 is 15 amino acids long.

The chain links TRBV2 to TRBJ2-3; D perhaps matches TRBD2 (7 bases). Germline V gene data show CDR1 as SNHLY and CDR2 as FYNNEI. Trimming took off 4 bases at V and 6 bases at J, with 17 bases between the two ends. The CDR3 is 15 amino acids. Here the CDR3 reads CASSVGGGAFDTQYF. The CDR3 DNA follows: TGTGCCAGCAGTGTAGGTGGGGGGGCCTTTGATACGCAGTATTTT. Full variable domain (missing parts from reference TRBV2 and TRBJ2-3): EPEVTQTPSHQVTQMGQEVILRCVPISNHLYFYWYRQILGQKVEFLVSFYNNEISEKSEIFDDQFSVERPDGSNFTLKIRSTKLEDSAMYFCASSVGGGAFDTQYFGPGTRLTVL.

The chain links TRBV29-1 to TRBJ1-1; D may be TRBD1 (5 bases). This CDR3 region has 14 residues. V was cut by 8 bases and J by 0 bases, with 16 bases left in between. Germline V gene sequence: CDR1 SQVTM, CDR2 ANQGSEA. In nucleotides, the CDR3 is TGCAGCCTAAGAGCGGGGGACTTGAACACTGAAGCTTTCTTT. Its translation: CSLRAGDLNTEAFF.

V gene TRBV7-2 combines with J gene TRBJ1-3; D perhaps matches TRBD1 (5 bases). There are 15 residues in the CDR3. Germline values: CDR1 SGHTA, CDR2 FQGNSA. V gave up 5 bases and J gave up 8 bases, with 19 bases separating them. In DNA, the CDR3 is TGTGCCAGCAGCCGCTCGGGGGGTGGTTGGGACACCATATATTTT. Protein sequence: CASSRSGGGWDTIYF.